This T cell receptor beta chain was captured by sequencing in a study of blood T cell repertoires in COVID-19. Study at large: Some COVID-19 samples were acute and others convalescent; all came from the United States, Italy and Spain.

Authors' analysis steps: Estimation of nucleated cell counts was performed using reference gene primer amplification. TCRdb keeps only in-frame clones here, not all; method: immunoSEQ multiplex PCR. The DNA was the basis for D and trimming; V, J and clone size are from that table. The sample lists roughly 120,000 clones; just under 90% were seen once. The CDR3 loop spans 13 amino acids. V lost 3 bases and J lost 8, with 13 bases in between. In germline, CDR1 is LNHDA, CDR2 SQIVND (reference sequence). The source is a woman between 50 and 59 years old with acute or convalescent COVID-19. Sequencing was performed on peripheral blood. The V and J genes are TRBV19 and TRBJ1-2, with D possibly TRBD1 on 6 matching bases. CDR3 residues: CASSMMGGRGYTF. CDR3 sequence (DNA): TGTGCCAGTAGTATGATGGGGGGGCGAGGCTACACCTTC.